The TCR beta chain described here comes from a study of shared clonotypes between healthy human individuals. The CDR3 runs 16 residues. V dropped 6 bases and J dropped 5; count of bases not matched to a gene: 9. Germline values: CDR1 SNHLY, CDR2 FYNNEI. This table comes from immunoSEQ multiplex PCR, and its TCRdb copy is limited to in-frame clones, with some not included. The table has around 2.1 million clones, 95% seen once. Study-level points and caveats: In general, naive subsets displayed greater estimated richness than memory subsets did. Incomplete sequencing of sorted subsets was indicated by rarefaction despite large depth. The authors expected sequencing depth to affect clonotype sharing among donors.

Turning to this clone: Its specificity is unknown.

V usage is TRBV2 and J usage is TRBJ2-5, with 13 bases fitting TRBD2. This TCR came from a man younger than 30 in good health. The sequencing sample was made of naive CD4+ T cells sorted from blood. Subset of the sample: CD45RA+ positively selected. The CDR3 spells CASRKLAGGLQETQYF. The CDR3 nucleotides read TGTGCCAGCAGAAAACTAGCGGGGGGGCTCCAGGAGACCCAGTACTTC.